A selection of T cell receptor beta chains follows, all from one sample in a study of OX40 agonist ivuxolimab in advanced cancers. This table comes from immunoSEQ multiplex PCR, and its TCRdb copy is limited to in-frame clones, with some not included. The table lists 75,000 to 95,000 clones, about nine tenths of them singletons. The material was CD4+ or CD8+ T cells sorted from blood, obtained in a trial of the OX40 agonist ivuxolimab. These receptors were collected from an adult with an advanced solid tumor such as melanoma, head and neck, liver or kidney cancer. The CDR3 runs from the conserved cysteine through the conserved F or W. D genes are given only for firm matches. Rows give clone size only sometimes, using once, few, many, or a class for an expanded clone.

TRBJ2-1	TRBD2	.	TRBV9	TGTGCCAGCAGCGCCAGACTAGCGGGAAGGAATGAGCAGTTCTTC	CASSARLAGRNEQFF
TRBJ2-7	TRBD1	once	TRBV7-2	TGTGCCAGCAGCTTGTCCCGGACAGGGGTCTACGAGCAGTACTTC	CASSLSRTGVYEQYF
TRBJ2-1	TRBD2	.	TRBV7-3	TGTGCCAGCAGCTTACAGGGACTAGCGGTAGCGAATGAGCAGTTCTTC	CASSLQGLAVANEQFF
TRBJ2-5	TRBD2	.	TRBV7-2	TGTGCCAGCAGCTTAGTTTCCAGCGGGAGTGGAGAGACCCAGTACTTC	CASSLVSSGSGETQYF
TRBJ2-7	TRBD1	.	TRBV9	TGTGCCAGCGGTCGGGAACAGTCCAGGGGGGAGCAGTACTTC	CASGREQSRGEQYF
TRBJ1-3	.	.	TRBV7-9	TGTGCCAGCAGCCCGGCAGTCGGGATGGGAAACACCATATATTTT	CASSPAVGMGNTIYF
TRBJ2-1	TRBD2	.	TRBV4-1	TGCGCCAGCAGCCCAGCGGGAGGATACAATGAGCAGTTCTTC	CASSPAGGYNEQFF
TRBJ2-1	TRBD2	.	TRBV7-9	TGTGCCAGCAGCTCCCGACTAGCGGGAGATGTTTTATCGAACAATGAGCAGTTCTTC	CASSSRLAGDVLSNNEQFF
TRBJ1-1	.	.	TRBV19	TGTGCCAGTAGTATAGCGAGGACACTGAACACTGAAGCTTTCTTT	CASSIARTLNTEAFF
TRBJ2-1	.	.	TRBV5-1	TGCGCCAGCTGGAGGGAACCGGGTCAATACAATGAGCAGTTCTTC	CASWREPGQYNEQFF
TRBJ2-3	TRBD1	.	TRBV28	TGTGCCAGCAGTCCAAGTCGACAGGGGGATACGCAGTATTTT	CASSPSRQGDTQYF
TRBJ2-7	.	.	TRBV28	TGTGCCAGCAGTTTCTCGGGGTTGGGGGTCAACGAGCAGTACTTC	CASSFSGLGVNEQYF
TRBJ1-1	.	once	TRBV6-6	TGTGCCAGCAACCCATCGGGGGTAAAAACTGAAGCTTTCTTT	CASNPSGVKTEAFF
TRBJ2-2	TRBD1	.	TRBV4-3	TGCGCCAGCAGCCCTCGGACAGGGGACACCGGGGAGCTGTTTTTT	CASSPRTGDTGELFF
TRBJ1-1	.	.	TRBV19	TGTGCCAGTAGTGGGACAATGAACACTGAAGCTTTCTTT	CASSGTMNTEAFF
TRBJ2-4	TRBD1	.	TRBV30	TGTGCCTGGAGGAGACAGGGTCTAGCCAAAAACATTCAGTACTTC	CAWRRQGLAKNIQYF
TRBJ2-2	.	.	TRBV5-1	TGCGCCAGCAGCCAAAGCCGGGGCGGGGAGCTGTTTTTT	CASSQSRGGELFF
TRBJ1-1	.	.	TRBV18	TGTGCCAGCTCATCTAGACAGGATCTGAACACTGAAGCTTTCTTT	CASSSRQDLNTEAFF
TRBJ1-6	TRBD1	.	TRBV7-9	TGTGCCAGCAGCGTACAGGGGCATTCACCCCTCCACTTT	CASSVQGHSPLHF
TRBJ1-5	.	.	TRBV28	TGTGCCAGCAGTTTATGGGCCAGGGGTTTTACTCGGGGTCAGCCCCAGCATTTT	CASSLWARGFTRGQPQHF
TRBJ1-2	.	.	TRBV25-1	TGTGCCAGCAGTACAGGGATTGGGGGCTACACCTTC	CASSTGIGGYTF
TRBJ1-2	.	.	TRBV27	TGTGCCAGCAGTTTAGGAGCAGGGGAGGCCTATGGCTACACCTTC	CASSLGAGEAYGYTF
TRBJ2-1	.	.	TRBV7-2	TGTGCCAGCAGCTTTTACAATGAGCAGTTCTTC	CASSFYNEQFF
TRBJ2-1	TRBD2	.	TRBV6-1	TGTGCCAGCAAACTAGCGGGAGGAGATGAGCAGTTCTTC	CASKLAGGDEQFF
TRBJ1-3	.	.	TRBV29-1	TGCAGCGTTGGAGGGGGATTAGGGCAGGACATATATTTT	CSVGGGLGQDIYF
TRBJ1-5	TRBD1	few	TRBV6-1	TGTGCCAGCAGGTACGACAGGGGAGGTCAGCCCCAGCATTTT	CASRYDRGGQPQHF
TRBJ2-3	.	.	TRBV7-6	TGTGCCAGCAGCTTAGGTCGGTCGGCAGATACGCAGTATTTT	CASSLGRSADTQYF
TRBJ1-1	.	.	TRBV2	TGTGCCAGCAGTGAAATGCAGGGTAAAGCTTTCTTT	CASSEMQGKAFF
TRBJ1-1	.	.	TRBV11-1	TGTGCCAGCAGCTTAGGGGCAGGACCCCTGAACACTGAAGCTTTCTTT	CASSLGAGPLNTEAFF
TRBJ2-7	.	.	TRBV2	TGTGCCAGCACCCACGGACTTTACGAGCAGTACTTC	CASTHGLYEQYF
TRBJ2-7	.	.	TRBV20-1	TGCAGTGCTAAACAGGGAAACGAGCAGTACTTC	CSAKQGNEQYF
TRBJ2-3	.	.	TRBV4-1	TGCGCCAGCAGCCAAGGAAAGACGCAGTATTTT	CASSQGKTQYF
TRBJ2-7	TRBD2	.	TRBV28	TGTGCCAGCAGCGGGGGACTAGCGGAATTCGGCGGGACCGAGCAGTACTTC	CASSGGLAEFGGTEQYF
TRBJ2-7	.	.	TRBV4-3	TGCGCCAGCAGCCAAGATAGAAGAGGGGGTAACGAGCAGTACTTC	CASSQDRRGGNEQYF
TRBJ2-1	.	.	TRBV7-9	TGTGCCAGCAGCTCGCGCCAGCCACTTAGCTCCTACAATGAGCAGTTCTTC	CASSSRQPLSSYNEQFF
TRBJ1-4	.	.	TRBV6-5	TGTGCCAGCAGTTACAGCAGCCCCTATAAGGACCTGTTTTTT	CASSYSSPYKDLFF
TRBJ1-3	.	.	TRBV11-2	TGTGCCAGCAGCTTAGAAGGTGCCGCTGGAAACACCATATATTTT	CASSLEGAAGNTIYF